A selection of T cell receptor beta chains follows, all from one sample in a study of blood T cell repertoires in COVID-19. Generated by immunoSEQ multiplex PCR, the TCRdb table keeps only in-frame clones and is missing some. The sample has roughly 87,000 clones, 86% seen once. Input material: peripheral blood. These receptors all stem from a man aged 45-60 years with active COVID-19. The conserved cysteine and the conserved F or W are not part of the CDR3 here. Each record gives: V gene, CDR3 protein.

v_call: TRBV7-7
cdr3_aa: ASSPGRGGSYEQY

v_call: TRBV10-2
cdr3_aa: ASRALAGGYGDEQF

v_call: TRBV7-6
cdr3_aa: ASSPGGLAGVVEQF

v_call: TRBV5-1
cdr3_aa: ASSLGSSGGEQF

v_call: TRBV4-3
cdr3_aa: ASSQDSVRDQEAF

v_call: TRBV4-3
cdr3_aa: ASSQDFSGDEQY

v_call: TRBV7-8
cdr3_aa: ASSLLGEALNTEAF

v_call: TRBV15
cdr3_aa: ATRQGRDYEQY

v_call: TRBV12-2
cdr3_aa: ASRLGTSGGRFLRGELF

v_call: TRBV19
cdr3_aa: ASSTGYNQPQH

v_call: TRBV25-1
cdr3_aa: ASSHSGSGTGELF